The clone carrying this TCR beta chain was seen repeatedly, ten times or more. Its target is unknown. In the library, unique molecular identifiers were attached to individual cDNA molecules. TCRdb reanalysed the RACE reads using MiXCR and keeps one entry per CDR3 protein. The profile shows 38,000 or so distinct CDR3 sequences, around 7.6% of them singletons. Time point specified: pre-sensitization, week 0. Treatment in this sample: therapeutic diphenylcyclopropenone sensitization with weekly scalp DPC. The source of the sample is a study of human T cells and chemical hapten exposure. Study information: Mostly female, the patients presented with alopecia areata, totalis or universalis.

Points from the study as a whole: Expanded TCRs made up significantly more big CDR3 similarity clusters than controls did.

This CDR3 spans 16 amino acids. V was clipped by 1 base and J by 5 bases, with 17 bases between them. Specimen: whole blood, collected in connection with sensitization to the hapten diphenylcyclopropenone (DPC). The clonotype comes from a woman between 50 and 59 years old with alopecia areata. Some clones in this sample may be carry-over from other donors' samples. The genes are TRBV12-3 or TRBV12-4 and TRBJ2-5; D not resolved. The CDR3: CASSLEAPWGGETQYF. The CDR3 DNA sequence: TGTGCCAGCAGTTTAGAGGCACCCTGGGGTGGGGAGACCCAGTACTTC.